This T cell receptor (beta chain) was retrieved from a study of blood T cells in healthy people across ages. Whole-study context: About one barcoded beta molecule was captured per two T cells (by template switching).

The CDR3 length is 16 residues. The germline V and J ends were trimmed by 4 bases and 1 base, with 11 bases remaining between them. In germline, CDR1 is MNHEY, CDR2 SVGAGI. This clonotype was recorded at least ten times. Its antigen is unidentified. Findings and limits, study-wide: Measured against age, TCR beta diversity per million T cells decreased in a roughly linear manner.

Primers used in a second PCR of about 7 to 12 cycles were a sample-barcoded 5' primer and a J-beta primer mix. Unique molecular identifiers of 12 random nucleotides labeled each cDNA. Per-sample output comprised a minimum of 2.5 million paired-end reads containing CDR3. Each CDR3 protein gets one entry after TCRdb re-called the 5' RACE reads with MiXCR. The sample has hundreds of thousands of distinct CDR3 sequences; roughly 41% are singletons. The sample taken for sequencing was blood. V and J are TRBV6-5 and TRBJ2-6, with D possibly being TRBD2 (5 bases). The TCR was taken from a man older than 75 in good health. CDR3 in amino acids: CASSLRRVSGANVLTF. In nucleotides, the CDR3 is TGTGCCAGCAGTTTAAGGCGGGTTTCTGGGGCCAACGTCCTGACTTTC.